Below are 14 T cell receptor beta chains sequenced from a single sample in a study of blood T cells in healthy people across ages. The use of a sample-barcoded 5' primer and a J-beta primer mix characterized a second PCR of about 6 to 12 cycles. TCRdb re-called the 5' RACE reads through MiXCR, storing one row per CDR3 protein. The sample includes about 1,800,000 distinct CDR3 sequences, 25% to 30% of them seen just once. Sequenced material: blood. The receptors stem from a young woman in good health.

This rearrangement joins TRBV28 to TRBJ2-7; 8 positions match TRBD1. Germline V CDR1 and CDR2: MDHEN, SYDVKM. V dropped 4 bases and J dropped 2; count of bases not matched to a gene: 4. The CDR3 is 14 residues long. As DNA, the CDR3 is TGTGCCAGCAGTTCCAGGGGGCGGCCCTACGAGCAGTACTTC. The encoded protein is CASSSRGRPYEQYF. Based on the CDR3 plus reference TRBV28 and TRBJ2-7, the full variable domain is DVKVTQSSRYLVKRTGEKVFLECVQDMDHENMFWYRQDPGLGLRLIYFSYDVKMKEKGDIPEGYSVSREKKERFSLILESASTNQTSMYLCASSSRGRPYEQYFGPGTRLTVT.

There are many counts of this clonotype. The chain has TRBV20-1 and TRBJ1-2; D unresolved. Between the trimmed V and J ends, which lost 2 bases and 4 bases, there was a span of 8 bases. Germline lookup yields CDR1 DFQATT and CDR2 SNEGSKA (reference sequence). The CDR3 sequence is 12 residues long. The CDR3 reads CSARTVAYGYTF. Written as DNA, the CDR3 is TGCAGTGCTAGAACAGTTGCCTATGGCTACACCTTC.

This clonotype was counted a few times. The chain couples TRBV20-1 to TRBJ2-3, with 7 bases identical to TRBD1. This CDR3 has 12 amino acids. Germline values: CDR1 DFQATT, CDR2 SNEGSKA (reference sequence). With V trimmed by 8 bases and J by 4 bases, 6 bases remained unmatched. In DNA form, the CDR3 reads TGCAGTCAATTCGACAGGGCAGATACGCAGTATTTT. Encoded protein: CSQFDRADTQYF.

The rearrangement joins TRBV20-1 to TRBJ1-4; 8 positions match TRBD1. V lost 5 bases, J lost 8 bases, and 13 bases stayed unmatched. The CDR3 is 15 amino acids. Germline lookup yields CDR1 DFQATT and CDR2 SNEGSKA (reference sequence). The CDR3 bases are TGCAGTGCTCGCCAACCCGGGACAGGTGGCGAAAAACTGTTTTTT. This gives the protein CSARQPGTGGEKLFF.

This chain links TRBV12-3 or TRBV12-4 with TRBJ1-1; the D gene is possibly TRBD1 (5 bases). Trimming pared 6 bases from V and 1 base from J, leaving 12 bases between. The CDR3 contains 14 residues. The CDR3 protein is CASRPDSQNTEAFF. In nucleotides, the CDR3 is TGTGCCAGCAGACCCGACAGCCAGAACACTGAAGCTTTCTTT.

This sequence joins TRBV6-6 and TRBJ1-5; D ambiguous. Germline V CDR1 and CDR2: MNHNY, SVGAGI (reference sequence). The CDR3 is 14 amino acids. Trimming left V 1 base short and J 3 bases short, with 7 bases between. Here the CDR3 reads CASSYFMDNQPQHF. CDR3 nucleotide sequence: TGTGCCAGCAGTTACTTCATGGACAATCAGCCCCAGCATTTT.

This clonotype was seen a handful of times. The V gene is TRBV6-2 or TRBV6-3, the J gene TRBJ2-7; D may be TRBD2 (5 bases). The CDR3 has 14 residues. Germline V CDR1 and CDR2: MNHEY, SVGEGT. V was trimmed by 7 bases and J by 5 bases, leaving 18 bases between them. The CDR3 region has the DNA TGTGCCAGCACCTGGGGAGCGGTTATCAACGAGCAGTACTTC. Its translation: CASTWGAVINEQYF.

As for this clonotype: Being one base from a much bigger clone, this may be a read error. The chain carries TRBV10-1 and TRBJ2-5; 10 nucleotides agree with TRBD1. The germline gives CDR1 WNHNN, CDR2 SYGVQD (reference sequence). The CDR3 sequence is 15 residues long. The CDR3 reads CAGSDRDRGRETQYF. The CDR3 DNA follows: TGCGCCGGCAGTGACCGGGACAGGGGTCGAGAGACCCAGTACTTC.

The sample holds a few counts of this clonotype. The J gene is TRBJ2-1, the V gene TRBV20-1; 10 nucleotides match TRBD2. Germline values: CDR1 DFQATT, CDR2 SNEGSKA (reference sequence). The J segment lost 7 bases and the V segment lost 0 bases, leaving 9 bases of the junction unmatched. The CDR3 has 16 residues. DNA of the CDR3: TGCAGTGCTAGAGATGATCCTAGCGGGGGAATGAATGAGCAGTTCTTC. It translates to CSARDDPSGGMNEQFF.

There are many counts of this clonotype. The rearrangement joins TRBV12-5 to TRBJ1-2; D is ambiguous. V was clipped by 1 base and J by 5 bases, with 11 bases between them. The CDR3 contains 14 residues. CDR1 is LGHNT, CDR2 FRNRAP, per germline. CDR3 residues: CASGLAGSTYGYTF. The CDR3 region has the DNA TGTGCTAGTGGTTTGGCCGGGTCCACTTATGGCTACACCTTC. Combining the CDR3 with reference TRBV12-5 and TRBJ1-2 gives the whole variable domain DARVTQTPRHKVTEMGQEVTMRCQPILGHNTVFWYRQTMMQGLELLAYFRNRAPLDDSGMPKDRFSAEMPDATLATLKIQPSEPRDSAVYFCASGLAGSTYGYTFGSGTRLTVV.

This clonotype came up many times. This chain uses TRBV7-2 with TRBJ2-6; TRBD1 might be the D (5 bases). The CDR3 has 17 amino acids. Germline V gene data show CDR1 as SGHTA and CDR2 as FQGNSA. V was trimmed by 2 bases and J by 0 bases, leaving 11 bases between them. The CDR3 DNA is TGTGCCAGCAGCTTACAGGGAAGAAGCTCTGGGGCCAACGTCCTGACTTTC. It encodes CASSLQGRSSGANVLTF.

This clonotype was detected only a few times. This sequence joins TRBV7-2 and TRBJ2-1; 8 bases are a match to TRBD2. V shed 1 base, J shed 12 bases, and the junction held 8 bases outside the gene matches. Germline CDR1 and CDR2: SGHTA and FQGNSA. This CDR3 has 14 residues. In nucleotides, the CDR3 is TGTGCCAGCAGCTTAGAAGGGATAGCGGGAAGGCAGTTCTTC. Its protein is CASSLEGIAGRQFF.

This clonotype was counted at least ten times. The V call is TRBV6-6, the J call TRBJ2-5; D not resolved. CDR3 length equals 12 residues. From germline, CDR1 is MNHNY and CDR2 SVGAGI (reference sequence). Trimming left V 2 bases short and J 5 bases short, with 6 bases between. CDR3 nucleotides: TGTGCCAGCAGTTACAAGAGGGAGACCCAGTACTTC. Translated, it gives CASSYKRETQYF.

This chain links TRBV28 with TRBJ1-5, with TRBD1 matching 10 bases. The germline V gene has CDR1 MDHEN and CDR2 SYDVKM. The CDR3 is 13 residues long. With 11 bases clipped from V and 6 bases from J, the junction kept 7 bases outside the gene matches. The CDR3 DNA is TGTGCCGTACAGGACAGGGGGGGTCAGCCCCAGCATTTT. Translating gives CAVQDRGGQPQHF.